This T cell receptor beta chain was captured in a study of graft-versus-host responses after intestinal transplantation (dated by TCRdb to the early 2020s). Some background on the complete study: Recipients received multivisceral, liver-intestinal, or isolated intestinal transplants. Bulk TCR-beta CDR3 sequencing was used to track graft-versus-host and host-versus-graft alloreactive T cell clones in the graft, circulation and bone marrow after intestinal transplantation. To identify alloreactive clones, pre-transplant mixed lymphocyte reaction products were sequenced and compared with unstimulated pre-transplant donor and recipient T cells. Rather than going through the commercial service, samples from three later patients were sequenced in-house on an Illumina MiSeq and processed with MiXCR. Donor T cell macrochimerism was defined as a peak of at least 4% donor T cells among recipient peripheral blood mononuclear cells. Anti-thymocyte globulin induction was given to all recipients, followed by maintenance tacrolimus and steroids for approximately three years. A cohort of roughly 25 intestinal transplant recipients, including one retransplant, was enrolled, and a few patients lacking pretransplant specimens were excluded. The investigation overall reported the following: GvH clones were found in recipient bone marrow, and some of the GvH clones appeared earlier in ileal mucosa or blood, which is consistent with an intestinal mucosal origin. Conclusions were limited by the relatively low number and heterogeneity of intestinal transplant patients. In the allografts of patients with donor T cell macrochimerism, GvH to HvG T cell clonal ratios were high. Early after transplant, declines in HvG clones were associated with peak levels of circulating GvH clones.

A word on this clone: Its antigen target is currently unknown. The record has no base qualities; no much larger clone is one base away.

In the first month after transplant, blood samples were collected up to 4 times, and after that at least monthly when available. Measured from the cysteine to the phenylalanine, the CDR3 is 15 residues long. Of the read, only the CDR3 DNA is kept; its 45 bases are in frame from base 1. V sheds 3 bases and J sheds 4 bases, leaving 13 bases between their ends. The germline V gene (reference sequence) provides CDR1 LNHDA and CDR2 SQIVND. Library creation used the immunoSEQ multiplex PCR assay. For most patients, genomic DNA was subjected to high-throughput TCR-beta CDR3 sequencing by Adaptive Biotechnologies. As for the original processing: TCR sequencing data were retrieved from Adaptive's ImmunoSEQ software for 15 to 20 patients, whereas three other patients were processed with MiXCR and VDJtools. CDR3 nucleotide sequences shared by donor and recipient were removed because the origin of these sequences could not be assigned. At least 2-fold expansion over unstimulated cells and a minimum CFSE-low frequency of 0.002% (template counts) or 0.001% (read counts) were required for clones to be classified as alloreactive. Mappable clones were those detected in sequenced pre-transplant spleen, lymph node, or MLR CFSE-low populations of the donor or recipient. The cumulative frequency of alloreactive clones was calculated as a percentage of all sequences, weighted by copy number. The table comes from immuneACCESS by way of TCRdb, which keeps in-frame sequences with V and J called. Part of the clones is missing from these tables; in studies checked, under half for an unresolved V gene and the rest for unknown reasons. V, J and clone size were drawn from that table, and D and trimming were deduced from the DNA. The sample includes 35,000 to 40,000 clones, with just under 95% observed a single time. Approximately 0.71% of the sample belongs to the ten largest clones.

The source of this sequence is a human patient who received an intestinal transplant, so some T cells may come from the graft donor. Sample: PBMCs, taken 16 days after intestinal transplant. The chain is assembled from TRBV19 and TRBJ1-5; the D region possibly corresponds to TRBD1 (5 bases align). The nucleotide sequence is TGTGCCAGTAGTATCCGCCAGGGCCAGAATCAGCCCCAGCATTTT. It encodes CASSIRQGQNQPQHF.